Listed below are T cell receptor beta chains from one sample, sequenced in a study of T cells in Graves' hyperthyroidism and ophthalmopathy. MiXCR, applied by TCRdb to the multiplex PCR reads, yields one record per CDR3 protein. The sample includes 350,000 to 500,000 distinct CDR3 sequences, roughly 15% of them seen just once. The source material was blood. All receptors come from a woman under 30 with Graves' hyperthyroidism. CDR3s include the opening cysteine and the closing phenylalanine or tryptophan. The D gene is left open where the match is weak.

d_gene | v_gene | CDR3aa
TRBD2 | TRBV5-4 | CASSAGGTGGTNEQFF
TRBD1 | TRBV7-2 | CASSLGTAENYNEQFF
- | TRBV28 | CASSEDRNYEQYF
- | TRBV7-2 | CASSPRDPFGSPLHF
- | TRBV6-1 | CASREPGQNTEAFF
TRBD2 | TRBV12-3/TRBV12-4 | CASSLSGVAEQYF
- | TRBV20-1 | CSAIARLPADTQYF
- | TRBV3-1 | CASSQMGQRAYNEQFF
TRBD2 | TRBV5-1 | CASSSVAGGWVDEQFF
- | TRBV9 | CASSVVADSTDTQYF
- | TRBV12-3/TRBV12-4 | CASSFRGGHGYTF
TRBD1 | TRBV6-2/TRBV6-3 | CASRIPGPQGAQVYEQFF
- | TRBV7-9 | CASSLGGDGYTF
- | TRBV4-1 | CASSQEPYRDNQPQHF
- | TRBV24-1 | CATSDSDTGRTGELFF
TRBD1 | TRBV20-1 | CSAREPGQGREQYF
- | TRBV7-6 | CASSLHKNTEAFF
TRBD2 | TRBV6-1 | CASSRRLAGGYEQYF
TRBD1 | TRBV12-3/TRBV12-4 | CASSFSGQGASPLHF
TRBD1 | TRBV5-6 | CASSSSGGMSNTEAFF
TRBD1 | TRBV5-1 | CASVRGQGADTQYF
- | TRBV30 | CAWSSPGLGYGYTF
- | TRBV19 | CASSIEVSLRGETQYF
- | TRBV4-1 | CASSQGKGNEQFF
- | TRBV5-6 | CASSWDGDNEQFF
- | TRBV12-3/TRBV12-4 | CASSLRAGSYNEQFF
- | TRBV27 | CASSPTKYRGGRETQYF